The 2 T cell receptor beta chains below were found in one sample sequenced in a study of shared clonotypes between healthy human individuals. The data were produced by immunoSEQ multiplex PCR, yet TCRdb's version contains in-frame clones alone and is incomplete. The sample contains almost 750,000 clones, approximately 72% of which appear only once. Sequences were obtained from memory CD4+ T cells sorted from blood. Subset denoted: CD45RA-negative fraction. These receptors came from a woman younger than 45 in good health.

This clone has only one observation. The V and J genes are TRBV5-5 and TRBJ2-5; tentatively, D is TRBD1 (5 bases). CDR3 length: 15 residues. Germline V lookup: CDR1 SGHKS, CDR2 YYEKEE (reference sequence). V was shortened by 0 bases and J by 1 base, with 10 bases between the two germline ends. As DNA, the CDR3 is TGTGCCAGCAGCTTGGGGGCAGGGCGCCAAGAGACCCAGTACTTC. Residues: CASSLGAGRQETQYF.

This chain connects TRBV19 to TRBJ1-4, with 9 bases fitting TRBD1. V lost 6 bases to trimming and J lost 3 bases; unmatched junction nucleotides: 2. CDR1 is LNHDA, CDR2 SQIVND, per germline (reference sequence). The CDR3 is 14 amino acids. The CDR3 DNA reads as TGTGCCAGTAGACAGGGGGCTCCTAATGAAAAACTGTTTTTT. It translates to CASRQGAPNEKLFF.